This T cell receptor (beta chain) was profiled in a study of beta chain features in type 1 diabetes. TCRB transcripts that were expressed got sequenced, as all of the isolated RNA had been reverse transcribed. Clones were read by immunoSEQ multiplex PCR, and TCRdb kept only the in-frame ones, dropping some. Counted here are some 360,000 clones, around 20% occurring once; the ten biggest clones make up around 0.044%. This clone was counted only a few times. Its antigen is still unknown. CDR3 length: 14 residues. Unmatched junction bases numbered 2, after V lost 0 bases and J lost 10 bases. Study results and limitations: Moderate but significant shortening of TCRB CDR3s was recorded in all four CD4+ subsets from Type 1 diabetes patients. Although PCR might favor shorter templates, it would do so equally in patients and controls.

This receptor was obtained from a woman between 18 and 29 years old in good health. The chain employs TRBV23-1 and TRBJ2-1; TRBD2 matches at 11 bases. TRBV23-1 is an ORF, and what it does is uncertain. Material for sequencing was naive CD4+ T cells from blood. In DNA form, the CDR3 reads TGCGCCAGCAGTCAATCGTGGACTAGCGGGGAGCAGTTCTTC. Translating it yields CASSQSWTSGEQFF.